The 19 T cell receptor beta chains reported below all come from one sample, sequenced in a study of CD8 T cells in ankylosing spondylitis (dated by TCRdb to the late 2010s). The investigation overall reported the following: A TCR beta motif made up of eight highly homologous amino acid variants appeared to be characteristic of blood from ankylosing spondylitis patients.

Receptor amplification or capture employed 5' RACE. For sequencing, an Illumina HiSeq 2500 was employed. In-frame beta chains were kept once TCRdb had trimmed the public reads at Q25 with fastp and called clones with MiXCR. Rows with one shared CDR3 protein collapse into an entry with the most common genes and DNA. The sample table shows about 440,000 distinct CDR3 sequences, and 17% are seen once. Of the sample, over 1% falls within the top ten clones. No antigens are known for them. Sequenced sample: blood, either unsorted or a sorted T cell fraction (not recorded which). The receptors originated from a male donor with ankylosing spondylitis.

This clonotype was counted only a few times. The chain couples TRBV20-1 to TRBJ2-7; weak D call: TRBD1 (6 bases). CDR1 and CDR2 from the germline V gene are DFQATT and SNEGSKA (reference sequence). The CDR3 loop spans 14 amino acids. The V end was cut by 2 bases, the J end by 0 bases, with 11 bases between. The CDR3 here is CSARSGTSSYEQYF. The CDR3 region has the DNA TGCAGTGCTAGATCCGGGACAAGCTCCTACGAGCAGTACTTC.

This clonotype was detected only a few times. The chain links TRBV29-1 to TRBJ1-5, with a tentative D call TRBD1 (6 bases). The CDR3 is 16 residues long. The germline V and J ends were trimmed by 8 bases and 6 bases, with 26 bases remaining between them. Germline lookup yields CDR1 SQVTM and CDR2 ANQGSEA. The CDR3 region has the DNA TGCAGCTCCTACCCCGACAGGACGGTCGGCGTTCAGCCCCAGCATTTT. Its protein is CSSYPDRTVGVQPQHF.

The chain has TRBV12-3 or TRBV12-4 and TRBJ1-2; D perhaps matches TRBD1 (5 bases). The CDR3 totals 13 residues. V lost 3 bases and J 4 bases, leaving 9 bases between the germline ends. Here the CDR3 reads CASSFGGIYGYTF. The CDR3 DNA reads TGTGCCAGCAGTTTTGGGGGAATCTATGGCTACACCTTC.

This clonotype has a handful of counts. The chain carries TRBV15 and TRBJ2-1; the D is unclear. The V end lost 0 bases, the J end lost 14 bases, and 14 bases lay between the germline ends. This CDR3 region has 13 residues. CDR1 is LNHNV, CDR2 YYDKDF, per germline (reference sequence). CDR3 nucleotide sequence: TGTGCCACCAGCAGAGATCGAAGCGTTGTAAAGTTCTTC. As protein: CATSRDRSVVKFF.

This clonotype was detected a few times. This chain uses TRBV24-1 with TRBJ2-1; D is ambiguous. CDR3 length: 14 residues. Trimming left V 3 bases short and J 4 bases short, with 9 bases between. In germline, CDR1 is KGHDR, CDR2 SFDVKD. CDR3 DNA sequence: TGTGCCACCAGTGATCCCCCCGGGTACAATGAGCAGTTCTTC. Amino acid sequence: CATSDPPGYNEQFF.

The chain couples TRBV6-1 to TRBJ1-5, with D perhaps matching TRBD1 (5 bases). V lost 6 bases, J lost 6 bases, and 15 bases lay in between. Germline V CDR1 and CDR2: MNHNS, SASEGT. CDR3 size: 14 residues. The CDR3 DNA is TGTGCCAGCAGACTGTCGGCAGGGAGTCAGCCCCAGCATTTT. Translated: CASRLSAGSQPQHF.

This sequence joins TRBV5-5 and TRBJ1-1; tentative D call: TRBD1 (5 bases). The CDR3 has 15 residues. Trimming left V 3 bases short and J 1 base short, with 13 bases between. CDR1 and CDR2 (germline): SGHKS, YYEKEE (reference sequence). For the CDR3, the DNA is TGTGCCAGCAGCTGGGGGTTGGGTCCGAACACTGAAGCTTTCTTT. Its protein is CASSWGLGPNTEAFF.

This clonotype was counted a few times. The V and J genes are TRBV3-1 and TRBJ2-4; 8 bases agree with TRBD2. The CDR3 has 14 amino acids. CDR1 LGHDT and CDR2 YNNKEL come from the germline V gene (reference sequence). Losses at the gene ends were 5 bases for V and 6 bases for J; bases not matched to a gene: 6. The CDR3 sequence: CASSATGGGNIQYF. CDR3 DNA sequence: TGTGCCAGCAGCGCTACGGGGGGGGGAAACATTCAGTACTTC.

This clonotype has more than one count but fewer than ten. The chain employs TRBV5-1 and TRBJ1-2; D is uncertain. V was pared by 0 bases and J by 2 bases, with 8 bases between. Germline CDR1 SGHRS, CDR2 YFSETQ. The CDR3 loop spans 14 amino acids. As DNA, the CDR3 is TGCGCCAGCAGCTTGGAGGGCAGCAACTATGGCTACACCTTC. Translating gives CASSLEGSNYGYTF.

The V gene is TRBV18, the J gene TRBJ2-5, with unresolved D. The CDR3 sequence is 13 residues long. CDR1 is KGHSH, CDR2 LQKENI, per germline. V lost 6 bases and J lost 1, with 9 bases in between. The CDR3 here is CASSPPLQETQYF. The CDR3 region has the DNA TGTGCCAGCTCCCCCCCCCTCCAAGAGACCCAGTACTTC.

This chain connects TRBV6-5 to TRBJ1-1, with D possibly matching TRBD1 (6 bases). V shed 0 bases and J shed 5 bases, with 16 bases lying between them. Germline CDR1 is MNHEY and CDR2 is SVGAGI. The CDR3 length is 16 residues. CDR3 DNA: TGTGCCAGCAGTTACTCGACGCGGGGGGCGCGGACTGAAGCTTTCTTT. Translating it yields CASSYSTRGARTEAFF.

CDR3 nucleotides: TGTGCCAGCAGAAGGTTAGGCGGGACTAGCGGGGATGGTGAGCAGTTCTTC. Its translation is CASRRLGGTSGDGEQFF. This chain uses TRBV27 with TRBJ2-1, with 13 bases fitting TRBD2. The ends lost 6 bases at V and 9 bases at J; junction bases unmatched: 14. Per the germline V gene, CDR1 is MNHEY and CDR2 is SMNVEV (reference sequence). The CDR3 has 17 amino acids.

The genes are TRBV18 and TRBJ2-7; TRBD2 matches at 9 bases. V lost 2 bases, J lost 7 bases, and 9 bases stayed unmatched. The CDR3 contains 15 residues. Germline V CDR1 and CDR2: KGHSH, LQKENI. The CDR3 sequence is CASSPASGNPQEQYF. The CDR3 DNA reads as TGTGCCAGCTCACCAGCTAGCGGGAACCCCCAGGAGCAGTACTTC.

This clonotype was picked up a small number of times. The chain combines TRBV5-1 with TRBJ1-1, with D unclear. The CDR3 sequence is 13 residues long. Germline CDR1 reads SGHRS; CDR2 reads YFSETQ. V lost 4 bases, J lost 7 bases, and 14 bases lay in between. CDR3 sequence reads: CASSPDPSSEAFF. The CDR3, as DNA: TGCGCCAGCAGCCCGGACCCGAGCAGTGAAGCTTTCTTT. Using reference TRBV5-1 and TRBJ1-1 for the parts outside the CDR3, the full variable domain is KAGVTQTPRYLIKTRGQQVTLSCSPISGHRSVSWYQQTPGQGLQFLFEYFSETQRNKGNFPGRFSGRQFSNSRSEMNVSTLELGDSALYLCASSPDPSSEAFFGQGTRLTVV.

A few counts support this clonotype. CDR3 in amino acids: CASYLGVGSSGANVLTF. The CDR3 region has the DNA TGTGCCAGCTACCTGGGGGTGGGGAGCTCTGGGGCCAACGTCCTGACTTTC. The chain joins TRBV6-1 to TRBJ2-6; D may match TRBD1 or TRBD2 (5 bases each). Germline-derived CDR1 and CDR2 are MNHNS and SASEGT. The V end was cut by 8 bases, the J end by 0 bases, with 17 bases between. The CDR3 runs 17 residues.

Many counts were recorded for this clonotype. The V call is TRBV4-3, the J call TRBJ2-1; 13 positions agree with TRBD2. CDR1 is LGHNA and CDR2 is YSLEER in the germline V gene. The junction had 10 bases not matched to a gene; V was cut back by 0 bases and J by 5 bases. The CDR3 contains 19 residues. For the CDR3, the DNA is TGCGCCAGCAGCCAAGAAACCGGGACTAGCGGGACTAAAAACAATGAGCAGTTCTTC. Its translation: CASSQETGTSGTKNNEQFF.

There are many counts of this clonotype. The chain uses TRBV5-1 and TRBJ1-1; D remains ambiguous. With 0 bases removed from V and 5 bases from J, the gap between germline ends came to 11 bases. The CDR3 length is 14 residues. Germline loops: CDR1 SGHRS, CDR2 YFSETQ. The CDR3 reads CASSLETTGTEAFF. CDR3 sequence (DNA): TGCGCCAGCAGCTTGGAAACGACCGGTACTGAAGCTTTCTTT.

The chain recombines TRBV7-9 with TRBJ1-6; tentatively, D is TRBD1 (6 bases). Trimming cost V 4 bases and J 11 bases, with 15 bases left between them. The length of the CDR3 is 14 residues. Germline CDR1 and CDR2: SEHNR and FQNEAQ (reference sequence). CDR3 DNA: TGTGCCAGCAGCTACCCCCGGGACACCGCACCCCTCCACTTT. Translation: CASSYPRDTAPLHF. The entire variable domain, with the rest obtained from reference TRBV7-9 and TRBJ1-6, is as follows: DTGVSQNPRHKITKRGQNVTFRCDPISEHNRLYWYRQTLGQGPEFLTYFQNEAQLEKSRLLSDRFSAERPKGSFSTLEIQRTEQGDSAMYLCASSYPRDTAPLHFGNGTRLTVT.

In this sample, this clonotype turned up a few times. The chain recombines TRBV20-1 with TRBJ1-5; the D is unclear. The CDR3 has 16 amino acids. Trimming pared 2 bases from V and 2 bases from J, leaving 16 bases between. Per germline, CDR1 DFQATT and CDR2 SNEGSKA (reference sequence). This CDR3 reads CSARRTVFDRNQPQHF. The DNA of the CDR3 is TGCAGTGCTAGACGGACGGTATTCGATCGCAATCAGCCCCAGCATTTT.